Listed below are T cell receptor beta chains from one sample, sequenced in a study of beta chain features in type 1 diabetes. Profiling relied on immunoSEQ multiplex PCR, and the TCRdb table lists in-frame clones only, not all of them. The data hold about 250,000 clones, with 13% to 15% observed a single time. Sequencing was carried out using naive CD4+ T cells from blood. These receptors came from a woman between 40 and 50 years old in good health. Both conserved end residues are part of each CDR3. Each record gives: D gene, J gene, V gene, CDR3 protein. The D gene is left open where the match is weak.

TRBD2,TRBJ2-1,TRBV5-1,CASAGVPTPGGPIF
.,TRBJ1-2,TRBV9,CASRNDSYYGYTF
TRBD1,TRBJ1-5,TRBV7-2,CASSFDRAGQPQHF
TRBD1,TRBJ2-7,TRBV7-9,CASSKGGTGDYEQYF
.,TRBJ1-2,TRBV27,CASSLLPGDYGYTF
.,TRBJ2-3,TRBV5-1,CASSLDLTRGAMGF
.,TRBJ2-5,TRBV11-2,CASSTMTGPQETQYF
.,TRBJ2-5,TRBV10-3,CAISESKLRGAEETQYF
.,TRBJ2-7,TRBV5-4,CASSFGDSYEQYF
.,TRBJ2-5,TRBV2,CASRAGSRETQYF
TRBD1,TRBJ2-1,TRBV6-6,CASSPGQGAREQFF
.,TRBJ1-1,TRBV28,CASSPQSVNTEAFF
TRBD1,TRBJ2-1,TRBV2,CLTGFYNEQFF
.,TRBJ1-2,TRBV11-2,CASSSPKLGVYGYTF
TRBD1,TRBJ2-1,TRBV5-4,CASSLGDRGKNEQFF